The source of this T cell receptor beta chain is a study of cytomegalovirus exposure and HLA in healthy donors (dated by TCRdb to the late 2010s). Looking at the study overall: An earlier analysis of some 600 of the donors reported roughly 300 Gb of sequence data and 90 million to 120 million unique TCR beta sequences obtained from about 200 million T cells. An early release covering 550 to 700 HLA-typed donors comprised approximately 300 gigabases of sequencing data and approximately 80 million unique TCR sequences. The genetic ancestry cluster associated with self-reported Caucasian donors included around four fifths of the roughly 400 genotyped donors. The study aimed to test whether cataloging public T cell receptors could reveal signatures of past pathogen exposure. The study used immunosequencing to profile the T cell repertoires of approximately 630 subjects and linked those repertoires to cytomegalovirus serostatus. Along with the roughly 670-subject first cohort, a separate validation cohort of some 130 different subjects was used. To predict cytomegalovirus infection status, the study brought together high-throughput TCR immunosequencing, statistical association of individual TCRs with disease status, and machine learning. To study patterns of TCR occurrence, a later analysis re-analyzed previously published TCR beta repertoires from several hundred donors and added high-resolution HLA genotyping. The later analysis used no new phenotypic data to find candidate immune exposures, relying instead on TCR beta sequences and their occurrence across donors. An earlier analysis of about 600 of the donors used high-throughput TCR beta sequencing to judge whether each TCR beta V gene segment behaved as functional or pseudogenic. Alongside the repertoire data, information on donor age, sex, ethnicity and CMV serostatus was compiled. Genome-wide SNP genotypes for about three fifths of the roughly 670 donors were used in a later genetic analysis, which treated that subset as a discovery cohort. All discovery cohort repertoires had been generated on a single sequencing platform. Both class I and class II loci were covered by HLA typing, at four-digit resolution. The number of donors typed differed by locus, with 629-630 for A, B, C, DRB1 and DQB1, roughly 520 for DQA1, some 570 for DPA1, and some 450 for DPB1. Because of strong linkage in the cohort, a few DR-DQ haplotypes were treated as single units for association and clustering. Among 300 to 450 genotyped donors of the cohort, an average of approximately 240,000 unique TCR beta nucleotide sequences were sequenced per donor, approximately 20% of them non-productive. General conclusions and limits of the study: The presence/absence analyses assumed that sequencing depth was roughly uniform across donors, and that assumption may not be true. Strong co-occurrence of HLA alleles, especially DR and DQ, made assigning TCR associations to individual alleles difficult. In a later analysis, HLA-associated TCR beta chains showed more clonal expansion and lower generation probabilities than non-associated chains that were equally common. HLA typing was unavailable for some donors at each locus, so association tests used only the typed subset. According to a later genetic analysis, donors in an Asian-associated ancestry cluster had fewer N-insertions in productive TCRs than the roughly 670-donor mean. In a later analysis, TCR association rates were found to vary across HLA loci, with the most associated TCRs seen for DRB1 alleles and the fewest for HLA-C alleles. Specific HLA alleles were associated with 15,000 to 20,000 TCR beta sequences at a false discovery rate of 0.05 in a later analysis. It was suggested by the authors that the approach could potentially be generalized to other disease states and immunological phenotypes. Because the 87-base-pair reads could not distinguish some IMGT-functional V segments, including TRBV6-2 and TRBV6-3, those segments were excluded. This cohort had only TCR beta chains sequenced, and the lack of alpha or paired-chain data limited which features could be detected. A further reported finding was that TCR beta sequences accurately predicted the HLA-A and HLA-B alleles for most subjects in the first cohort. The study listed 164 TCR beta chains as associated with cytomegalovirus. In an earlier analysis of 450 to 750 of the donors, most TCR beta V segments appeared in productive rearrangements about 90% or about 30% of the time, broadly matching IMGT annotations. Because counts were too low, around 17 rarely observed V segments, including chromosome 9 orphons, were left out of the earlier analysis of a few hundred of the donors. While some public TCRs were present in many individuals, most TCR sequences turned up only very rarely across donors. In both the original and validation cohorts, the classifier was reported to diagnose cytomegalovirus status with high specificity and sensitivity. Linkage disequilibrium might explain the correlated functional status among segregating V segments, but an unknown experimental factor could not be ruled out. Three of the identified cytomegalovirus-associated TCR beta chains were confirmed in vitro to be specific for cytomegalovirus antigens. V-gene and J-gene trimming of TCR beta chains was associated with a missense DCLRE1C variant in a later genetic analysis, and the association was replicated in an independent cohort. In a later analysis, several top co-occurrence clusters were reported to appear linked to parvovirus B19, influenza, CMV and Epstein-Barr virus. A group of highly shared sequence variants was considered likely to be a technical artifact of the sequencing pipeline. According to a later analysis, most CMV-associated TCR beta chains appeared to be HLA-restricted, and the HLA associations seemed to be driven largely by CMV exposure. Immune exposure information for the cohort was limited to CMV serostatus.

Reading from cysteine to phenylalanine, the CDR3 counts 17 amino acids. Of the read, only the CDR3 DNA is kept; its 51 bases are in frame from base 1. Sequences SGDLS (CDR1) and YYNGEE (CDR2) are obtained from the germline V gene. Trimming takes 2 bases off V and 4 bases off J; junction bases not matched to a gene: 11. The cohort consisted of 600 to 750 healthy bone marrow donors. All cohort members were sampled while nominally healthy, although unrecorded immune exposures were likely present. The donor was CMV seronegative and was included in the group of several hundred seronegative cohort members. A peripheral blood sample was provided by each donor, and peripheral blood mononuclear cells were used for TCR beta sequencing. Genomic DNA extraction from the blood cell samples was performed with the Qiagen DNeasy Blood Extraction Kit. Concerning this clone itself: Its antigen specificity is not known. Base qualities are not at hand, and no much larger clone is one base apart.

The library was prepared using the immunoSEQ multiplex PCR assay. For the multiplex PCR, a mixture combining 60 forward primers for TCR Vbeta segments and 13 reverse primers for TCR Jbeta segments was used. A multiplex PCR assay on genomic DNA amplified the CDR3 region of rearranged TCR beta genes. The Illumina HiSeq System was used to sequence the amplified TCR beta libraries as 87-base-pair reads. Processing in the source paper ran as follows. In a later analysis, tens of millions of unique TCR beta chains were counted across the 690 or so repertoires, and roughly 11 million of these chains were shared by at least two donors. Raw reads were error-corrected and collapsed into unique sequences by a nearest-neighbor algorithm in which closely related sequences were merged to remove PCR and sequencing errors. To assign V, D and J gene segments, CDR3 sequences were aligned to IMGT reference sequences. For a sequence to be retained, a match of at least six nucleotides was required to both a V gene segment and a J gene segment. Rearrangements were classified as productive when the CDR3 lacked stop codons and remained in frame with V and J, and all other rearrangements were classified as non-productive. CDR3 was defined by IMGT convention, running from the second conserved V-encoded cysteine to the conserved J-encoded phenylalanine. The earlier analysis of about 560 of the donors excluded any sequence lacking an unambiguous match to a single V gene segment. In an earlier analysis of 587 of the donors, a V segment was called functional when productive rearrangements were above 56.7%, and segregating when the standard deviation between donors exceeded 5%. To diagnose cytomegalovirus status from the catalog of TCR beta chain sequences, a statistical classification framework was built. In a later analysis, V and J genes were assigned by comparing TCR nucleotide sequences against IMGT/GENE-DB human TR gene sequences. Using the TCRdist pipeline, a later analysis assigned CDR3 sequences along with most-parsimonious VDJ recombination scenarios. In a later analysis, every TCR beta chain was defined by the combination of its CDR3 amino acid sequence and its V-gene family, and reads without a unique V-gene family were dropped. In a later analysis, 450 to 600 highly shared, low-generation-probability nucleotide sequences were removed to address suspected cross-contamination and a sequencing artifact. In a later analysis, a clonal expansion index for each public chain was calculated from normalized within-repertoire ranks of inferred template counts. In a later analysis, generation probabilities were computed using a VDJ recombination model fitted to out-of-frame rearrangements, and the results were checked against IGoR. Hypergeometric tests were used in a later analysis to score TCR-TCR, TCR-HLA and TCR-CMV co-occurrence, with a repertoire-size bias correction applied to the TCR pairs. False discovery rates were estimated in a later analysis by permuting HLA or CMV assignments 20 times. A later analysis grouped co-occurring TCRs with DBSCAN, adding TCRdist sequence similarity when clustering within HLA-allele-positive subsets. For co-occurrence clustering, repertoires with fewer than 30,000 or more than 120,000 public chains were excluded, along with about five repertoires with anomalous nucleotide sharing. Imported from immuneACCESS, the table was reduced by TCRdb to in-frame sequences with V and J called. These copies leave out some clones; in studies compared against another copy, an unresolved V gene accounts for under half, and the cause of the remainder is not known. The V and J calls and clone size come from that table; D and trimming were worked out from the DNA. This sample lists 35,000 to 40,000 clones; approximately 91% were detected once. Roughly 2.7% of the sample belongs to the ten largest clones.

The clonotype comes from a woman younger than 35 in good health and CMV-seronegative. This receptor chain uses TRBV9 and TRBJ2-5, with 10 bases in between that match TRBD2. The sample consisted of PBMCs. The CDR3 in this case is CASSVSLAGDLGETQYF. The sequence in DNA is TGTGCCAGCAGCGTGTCGCTAGCGGGAGACCTCGGAGAGACCCAGTACTTC.